This TCR beta chain originates from a study of cytomegalovirus exposure and HLA in healthy donors. Overall study results and limits: Most TCR sequences were rare, but some public TCRs occurred in many donors. The study reported that TCR beta sequences accurately predicted HLA-A and HLA-B alleles in most subjects.

The germline V gene encodes CDR1 MNHNS and CDR2 SASEGT. CDR3 size: 12 residues. Deletions cut 8 bases from V and 9 bases from J, with 11 bases between. PCR was performed using 60 Vbeta and 13 Jbeta primers. The repertoire was sequenced with immunoSEQ multiplex PCR; TCRdb's copy has only in-frame clones and lacks some. This sample's table reports about 48,000 clones. A note on this clone: Its specificity is unknown.

Each donor's status was that of a healthy bone marrow donor. The chain employs TRBV6-1 and TRBJ1-6, with D unresolved. The sequenced sample consisted of PBMCs. The TCR was taken from a male donor in good health and CMV-seropositive. The CDR3 nucleotides read TGTGCCAGCGGGCCGTCGGCTTCACCCCTCCACTTT. Its translation is CASGPSASPLHF.